These T cell receptor beta chains were read from a single sample in a study of blood T cell repertoires in COVID-19. Method: immunoSEQ multiplex PCR; TCRdb's copy keeps in-frame clones and lacks some. The table includes some 100,000 clones, around 80% detected once. The sample was peripheral blood. Source of these receptors: a man in his fifties or sixties with active or convalescent COVID-19. Each CDR3 is given with its conserved first and last residue. Fields, in order: CDR3 protein, CDR3 DNA, clone size, CDR3 length, D gene, V gene, J gene. The D gene is left open where the match is weak. Rows give clone size only sometimes, using once, few, many, or a class for an expanded clone.

CDR3: CASSPGRATEAFF
DNA: TGTGCCAGCAGCCCCGGGAGGGCCACTGAAGCTTTCTTT
size: NA
length: 13
D: NA
V: TRBV7-2
J: TRBJ1-1

CDR3: CASIQVGGGEAFF
DNA: TGTGCCAGCATTCAAGTAGGAGGCGGCGAGGCTTTCTTT
size: NA
length: 13
D: NA
V: TRBV25-1
J: TRBJ1-1

CDR3: CASSLLGDRISSEAFF
DNA: TGTGCCAGCAGCTTATTAGGAGACAGGATAAGTTCTGAAGCTTTCTTT
size: NA
length: 16
D: NA
V: TRBV7-9
J: TRBJ1-1

CDR3: CASRTSGGARETQYF
DNA: TGCGCCAGCAGGACTAGCGGGGGGGCCAGGGAGACCCAGTACTTC
size: NA
length: 15
D: TRBD2
V: TRBV5-1
J: TRBJ2-5

CDR3: CASSPPGGRYTGELFF
DNA: TGTGCCAGCAGCCCCCCAGGGGGCAGATACACCGGGGAGCTGTTTTTT
size: NA
length: 16
D: TRBD1
V: TRBV13
J: TRBJ2-2

CDR3: CASSTQGNQPQHF
DNA: TGTGCCAGCAGCACACAGGGGAATCAGCCCCAGCATTTT
size: NA
length: 13
D: TRBD1
V: TRBV7-2
J: TRBJ1-5

CDR3: CASSRAAISTDTQYF
DNA: TGTGCCAGCAGCCGAGCCGCCATCAGCACAGATACGCAGTATTTT
size: NA
length: 15
D: NA
V: TRBV3-1/TRBV3-2
J: TRBJ2-3

CDR3: CASSQPGQLYNEQFF
DNA: TGTGCCAGCAGCCAACCGGGACAGCTTTACAATGAGCAGTTCTTC
size: NA
length: 15
D: TRBD1
V: TRBV4-2
J: TRBJ2-1

CDR3: CASSLETSGVTDTQYF
DNA: TGTGCCAGCAGCCTGGAAACTAGCGGGGTCACAGATACGCAGTATTTT
size: NA
length: 16
D: TRBD2
V: TRBV5-4
J: TRBJ2-3

CDR3: CASSYSAGGTDTQYF
DNA: TGTGCCAGCAGTTACTCGGCAGGGGGGACAGATACGCAGTATTTT
size: NA
length: 15
D: NA
V: TRBV6-5
J: TRBJ2-3

CDR3: CASSAPTGTGETQYF
DNA: TGTGCCAGTAGTGCTCCTACAGGGACGGGGGAGACCCAGTACTTC
size: NA
length: 15
D: NA
V: TRBV19
J: TRBJ2-5

CDR3: CASSRMLQPLAKNIQYF
DNA: TGTGCCAGCAGTCGAATGCTACAGCCCCTAGCCAAAAACATTCAGTACTTC
size: NA
length: 17
D: NA
V: TRBV6-6
J: TRBJ2-4

CDR3: CASSGGADTQYF
DNA: TGTGCCAGCAGCGGGGGGGCAGATACGCAGTATTTT
size: NA
length: 12
D: TRBD2
V: TRBV7-2
J: TRBJ2-3

CDR3: CASSNRGGQDTQYF
DNA: TGCGCCAGCAGTAACCGGGGGGGCCAAGATACGCAGTATTTT
size: NA
length: 14
D: TRBD2
V: TRBV10-2
J: TRBJ2-3

CDR3: CAFRGLAGGLGKNIQYF
DNA: TGTGCCTTCCGGGGACTAGCGGGGGGCTTGGGCAAAAACATTCAGTACTTC
size: once
length: 17
D: TRBD2
V: TRBV30
J: TRBJ2-4

CDR3: CASRPANQGALAGELFF
DNA: TGTGCCAGTAGACCTGCAAATCAGGGGGCGTTGGCCGGGGAGCTGTTTTTT
size: NA
length: 17
D: TRBD1
V: TRBV19
J: TRBJ2-2

CDR3: CASSPTGQNYGYTF
DNA: TGTGCCAGCAGTCCTACGGGACAGAACTATGGCTACACCTTC
size: NA
length: 14
D: TRBD1
V: TRBV28
J: TRBJ1-2

CDR3: CASSQDTFLPGTQYF
DNA: TGCGCCAGCAGCCAAGATACTTTTCTTCCAGGGACCCAGTACTTC
size: NA
length: 15
D: NA
V: TRBV4-1
J: TRBJ2-5

CDR3: CASSPPPGKNEKLFF
DNA: TGTGCCAGCAGCCCCCCCCCAGGCAAGAATGAAAAACTGTTTTTT
size: NA
length: 15
D: NA
V: TRBV6-4
J: TRBJ1-4

CDR3: CATSRDEGALRGQFF
DNA: TGTGCCACCAGCAGAGATGAGGGGGCCCTACGGGGGCAGTTCTTC
size: NA
length: 15
D: TRBD1
V: TRBV15
J: TRBJ2-1

CDR3: CAWTPGTSGQETQYF
DNA: TGTGCCTGGACTCCCGGCACTAGCGGCCAAGAGACCCAGTACTTC
size: NA
length: 15
D: TRBD2
V: TRBV30
J: TRBJ2-5

CDR3: CASSEGQKETQYF
DNA: TGTGCCAGCTCAGAGGGACAGAAAGAGACCCAGTACTTC
size: NA
length: 13
D: TRBD1
V: TRBV18
J: TRBJ2-5

CDR3: CASSPKRKLAGTDTQYF
DNA: TGTGCCAGCAGTCCCAAGCGAAAACTAGCGGGGACAGATACGCAGTATTTT
size: few
length: 17
D: TRBD2
V: TRBV6-2/TRBV6-3
J: TRBJ2-3

CDR3: CAISESRVAAFF
DNA: TGTGCCATCAGTGAGTCCCGTGTTGCGGCTTTCTTT
size: NA
length: 12
D: NA
V: TRBV10-3
J: TRBJ1-1

CDR3: CASSQAGVNTGELFF
DNA: TGTGCCAGCAGCCAAGCGGGGGTGAACACCGGGGAGCTGTTTTTT
size: NA
length: 15
D: NA
V: TRBV14
J: TRBJ2-2

CDR3: CSASPSGNGPQHF
DNA: TGCAGTGCTAGTCCGTCGGGTAATGGGCCCCAGCATTTT
size: NA
length: 13
D: NA
V: TRBV20-1
J: TRBJ1-5

CDR3: CAWRRDTGQETQYF
DNA: TGTGCCTGGAGACGGGACACCGGACAAGAGACCCAGTACTTC
size: NA
length: 14
D: NA
V: TRBV30
J: TRBJ2-5

CDR3: CSASTGTSNQPQHF
DNA: TGCAGTGCTAGTACAGGGACTAGCAATCAGCCCCAGCATTTT
size: NA
length: 14
D: NA
V: TRBV20-1
J: TRBJ1-5

CDR3: CASRDRANEKLFF
DNA: TGTGCCAGTCGAGACAGGGCTAATGAAAAACTGTTTTTT
size: NA
length: 13
D: TRBD1
V: TRBV2
J: TRBJ1-4

CDR3: CATKRGGTGTGELFF
DNA: TGTGCCACGAAAAGGGGCGGGACGGGAACCGGGGAGCTGTTTTTT
size: NA
length: 15
D: NA
V: TRBV19
J: TRBJ2-2

CDR3: CASSSPGGGGANVLTF
DNA: TGTGCCAGCAGCTCACCGGGGGGCGGTGGGGCCAACGTCCTGACTTTC
size: NA
length: 16
D: NA
V: TRBV9
J: TRBJ2-6

CDR3: CASSPTGGGSPLHF
DNA: TGTGCCAGCTCACCTACAGGGGGCGGTTCACCCCTCCACTTT
size: NA
length: 14
D: TRBD1
V: TRBV18
J: TRBJ1-6

CDR3: CASSSNSGLNQETQYF
DNA: TGTGCCAGCAGCTCTAATAGCGGGCTAAACCAAGAGACCCAGTACTTC
size: NA
length: 16
D: TRBD2
V: TRBV4-2
J: TRBJ2-5

CDR3: CASSPGQTNSPLHF
DNA: TGTGCCAGCAGCCCCGGACAGACTAATTCACCCCTCCACTTT
size: NA
length: 14
D: NA
V: TRBV7-9
J: TRBJ1-6

CDR3: CASSVDLYNSLLHF
DNA: TGCGCCAGCAGCGTCGATCTCTATAATTCACTCCTCCACTTT
size: NA
length: 14
D: NA
V: TRBV5-1
J: TRBJ1-6

CDR3: CASSAQAWAEAFF
DNA: TGTGCCAGCAGCGCCCAGGCGTGGGCTGAAGCTTTCTTT
size: NA
length: 13
D: NA
V: TRBV9
J: TRBJ1-1

CDR3: CASSPGQGALKGETQYF
DNA: TGTGCCAGCAGTCCGGGACAGGGGGCCCTTAAGGGGGAGACCCAGTACTTC
size: NA
length: 17
D: TRBD1
V: TRBV27
J: TRBJ2-5

CDR3: CASMRGLNTGELFF
DNA: TGTGCCAGTATGAGGGGGTTGAACACCGGGGAGCTGTTTTTT
size: NA
length: 14
D: NA
V: TRBV19
J: TRBJ2-2

CDR3: CASGRQGENTEAFF
DNA: TGTGCCAGCGGTCGACAGGGAGAGAACACTGAAGCTTTCTTT
size: NA
length: 14
D: TRBD1
V: TRBV5-4
J: TRBJ1-1

CDR3: CASSPNTEAFF
DNA: TGTGCCAGCAGCCCAAACACTGAAGCTTTCTTT
size: NA
length: 11
D: NA
V: TRBV14
J: TRBJ1-1

CDR3: CASSRTTGQGLRDTQYF
DNA: TGTGCCAGCAGCCGAACAACGGGACAGGGGCTGCGAGATACGCAGTATTTT
size: NA
length: 17
D: TRBD1
V: TRBV7-8
J: TRBJ2-3

CDR3: CASSLTGTGEGEQYF
DNA: TGTGCCAGCAGTCTAACCGGGACAGGGGAGGGCGAGCAGTACTTC
size: NA
length: 15
D: TRBD1
V: TRBV6-5
J: TRBJ2-7

CDR3: CASSQEGQGGGSEKLFF
DNA: TGCGCCAGCAGCCAAGAGGGACAGGGAGGGGGTAGTGAAAAACTGTTTTTT
size: NA
length: 17
D: TRBD1
V: TRBV4-1
J: TRBJ1-4

CDR3: CASSPWTSGDTDTQYF
DNA: TGTGCCAGCAGCCCCTGGACTAGCGGGGATACAGATACGCAGTATTTT
size: NA
length: 16
D: TRBD2
V: TRBV7-9
J: TRBJ2-3

CDR3: CSIGQGAHEQYF
DNA: TGCAGCATCGGACAGGGGGCCCACGAGCAGTACTTC
size: few
length: 12
D: TRBD1
V: TRBV29-1
J: TRBJ2-7

CDR3: CASSLRAGTGGMSYEQYF
DNA: TGTGCCAGCAGCTTAAGGGCCGGGACAGGGGGCATGTCCTACGAGCAGTACTTC
size: NA
length: 18
D: TRBD1
V: TRBV7-9
J: TRBJ2-7

CDR3: CASSQVVSGGYTF
DNA: TGTGCCAGCAGCCAAGTGGTCTCAGGGGGCTACACCTTC
size: NA
length: 13
D: NA
V: TRBV3-1/TRBV3-2
J: TRBJ1-2

CDR3: CASSYAEDNQPQHF
DNA: TGTGCCAGCAGTTACGCGGAGGACAATCAGCCCCAGCATTTT
size: NA
length: 14
D: NA
V: TRBV6-6
J: TRBJ1-5

CDR3: CASSRRVLEGNQPQHF
DNA: TGTGCCAGCTCACGACGTGTCTTGGAGGGCAATCAGCCCCAGCATTTT
size: NA
length: 16
D: NA
V: TRBV18
J: TRBJ1-5

CDR3: CASSYPYKGYQETQYF
DNA: TGTGCCAGCAGTTACCCCTATAAGGGGTACCAAGAGACCCAGTACTTC
size: once
length: 16
D: NA
V: TRBV6-2/TRBV6-3
J: TRBJ2-5

CDR3: CASSQDRWDRGRYEQFF
DNA: TGTGCCAGCAGCCAAGATCGTTGGGACAGGGGAAGGTATGAGCAGTTCTTC
size: NA
length: 17
D: TRBD1
V: TRBV4-2
J: TRBJ2-1

CDR3: CATSDEEGLAGGADTQYF
DNA: TGTGCCACCAGTGATGAGGAGGGACTAGCGGGGGGAGCAGATACGCAGTATTTT
size: NA
length: 18
D: TRBD2
V: TRBV24-1
J: TRBJ2-3

CDR3: CASSLAGQPQHF
DNA: TGTGCCAGCAGCTTAGCCGGGCAGCCCCAGCATTTT
size: NA
length: 12
D: NA
V: TRBV7-2
J: TRBJ1-5

CDR3: CASRSRDKAFF
DNA: TGTGCCAGCAGATCCAGAGACAAAGCTTTCTTT
size: NA
length: 11
D: NA
V: TRBV12-3/TRBV12-4
J: TRBJ1-1